The clone carrying this T cell receptor beta chain was seen a handful of times. As yet, its antigen is unknown. The data were taken from a study of early T cells in non-severe SARS-CoV-2 infection. Broader study findings: VDJdb matches were skewed toward anti-spike CD8 T cell responses.

MiXCR was run by TCRdb on the 5' RACE reads, yielding one entry per CDR3 protein. Of some 64,000 distinct CDR3 sequences in the sample, 20% to 25% are singletons; the top ten hold about 15%. The CDR3 runs 13 residues. The V and J ends lost 3 bases and 5 bases respectively, with 10 bases between them. The receptor was derived from an adult who was a healthcare worker with PCR-confirmed SARS-CoV-2 infection or an uninfected control (not recorded which). Sample: whole blood, taken at baseline. This sequence joins TRBV12-3 or TRBV12-4 and TRBJ2-5, with D perhaps assigned TRBD1 or TRBD2 (6 bases each). CDR3 sequence: CASSFWGAETQYF. For the CDR3, the DNA is TGTGCCAGCAGTTTCTGGGGGGCCGAGACCCAGTACTTC.